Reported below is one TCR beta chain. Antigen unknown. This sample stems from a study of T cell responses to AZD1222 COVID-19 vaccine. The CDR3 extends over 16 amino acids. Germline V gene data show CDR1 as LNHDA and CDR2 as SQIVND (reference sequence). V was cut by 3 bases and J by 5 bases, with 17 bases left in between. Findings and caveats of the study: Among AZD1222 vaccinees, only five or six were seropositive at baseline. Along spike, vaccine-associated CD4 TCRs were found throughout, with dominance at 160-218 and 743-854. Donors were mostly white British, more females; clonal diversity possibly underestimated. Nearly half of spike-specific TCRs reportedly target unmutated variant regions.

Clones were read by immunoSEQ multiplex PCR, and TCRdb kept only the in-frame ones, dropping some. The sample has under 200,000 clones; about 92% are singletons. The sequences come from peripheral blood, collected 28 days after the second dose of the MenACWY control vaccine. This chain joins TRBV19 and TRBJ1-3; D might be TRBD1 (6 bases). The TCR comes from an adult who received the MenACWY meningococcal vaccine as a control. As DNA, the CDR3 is TGTGCCAGTAGTATTCCCAGACAGGACAACAGAAACACCATATATTTT. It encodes CASSIPRQDNRNTIYF.